The source of this T cell receptor beta chain is a study of blood T cell repertoires in COVID-19 (dated by TCRdb to the early 2020s). Study-level background: Samples covering the acute and convalescent phases of COVID-19 were provided by collaborators in the United States, Italy and Spain. The material from the prospective study consisted of cDNA or gDNA derived from T cells, B-cell-depleted T cells, or PBMCs. Deeply sampled blood TCRbeta repertoires from subjects exposed to, actively infected with, or recovered from COVID-19 were included in the dataset. A freely available public database, intended as a resource for researchers studying the immune response to SARS-CoV-2, is where the repertoires were released. The samples were drawn from two sources: the first 160 participants of the ongoing ImmuneRACE study, and 1,200 or so subjects contributed by 6 global collaborators. A de-identified subject ID, COVID-19 status, age in years and sex were almost always included in the sample metadata. Where HLA class I and class II types were available, the types were taken from metadata supplied by the sample provider, not from assay-based typing.

Results and caveats for the whole study, not just this receptor: The amount of clinical and demographic metadata varied by source and participant and was provided uncurated.

TCRbeta CDR3 regions were amplified from genomic DNA by means of the immunoSEQ Assay, a bias-controlled multiplex PCR. Per the original workflow: Nucleated cell counts per sample were estimated from amplification of reference gene primers within the assay. To quantify the absolute abundance of each unique TCRbeta CDR3 rearrangement, sequence reads were collapsed and filtered. For each sample, productive Simpson clonality was calculated by taking the square root of Simpson's diversity index across productive rearrangements. Held by TCRdb, this immuneACCESS table contains in-frame sequences only and omits some clones. Under half of the omission traces to an unresolved V gene where checked; the cause of the rest is unknown. V and J calls and clone size are copied from that table; D and trimming were computed from the DNA. The sample yields about 180,000 clones; 70% to 90% were counted once. The ten top clones hold roughly 9.8% of the sample.

The CDR3 spans 16 residues, from the cysteine through the phenylalanine. Only CDR3 DNA remains: 48 bases, in frame from the first base. Taken from the germline V gene (reference sequence), the CDR1 and CDR2 loops are SEHNR and FQNEAQ. Relative to germline, V is 6 bases shorter and J is 1 base shorter, with 18 bases between their ends. Concerning this clone: The antigen this receptor binds is unknown. There are no base qualities to consult, and no much larger clone falls within one base.

Whole blood was collected in K2EDTA tubes by collaborating institutions according to the institutions' own protocols. For TCRbeta analysis, collaborators shipped samples in one of three forms: frozen whole blood, isolated PBMCs, or DNA extracted from either of those sample types. Sequences were obtained from peripheral blood. The rearrangement joined TRBV7-9 to TRBJ2-5; the D gene is perhaps TRBD1, on 6 matching bases. This sequence originates from a human donor with active or convalescent COVID-19. The donor label of this sample is uncertain. The CDR3 in this case is CASRNTGQAAQETQYF. Here is the DNA: TGTGCCAGCAGGAACACAGGGCAAGCGGCCCAAGAGACCCAGTACTTC.